The clone carrying this T cell receptor beta chain was observed a handful of times. Its antigen is undetermined. This entry comes from a study of neurological immune-mediated disorders. Notes on the study in general: The most TCR clonal expansion was seen in HTLV-1-associated myelopathy, and the least was seen in multiple sclerosis, which fell below healthy controls.

CDR3 length: 15 residues. Trimming shortened V by 5 bases and J by 7 bases, and 18 bases separated the two germline ends. A single record per CDR3 protein comes from TCRdb applying MiXCR to the 5' RACE reads. Of approximately 50,000 distinct CDR3 sequences in the sample, roughly 8.8% were seen once. Time point given: longitudinal time-point 3. Unsorted libraries used 2 million PBMCs kept at -80 degrees C. V usage is TRBV12-3 or TRBV12-4 and J usage is TRBJ2-1; no reliable D call. This TCR came from a woman aged 40 to 50 in good health. The sequenced sample consisted of PBMCs. DNA for the CDR3: TGTGCCAGCAGTCTGGAAGGGATAGTGGAAAATGAGCAGTTCTTC. This translates into CASSLEGIVENEQFF.